This TCR beta chain was retrieved from a study of T cells in tumors after PD-1 blockade. Study context: Some patients also took daily vismodegib 150 mg during anti-PD-1 treatment. On average, peripheral blood gave over 95,000 TCR templates and 30,000 to 40,000 unique clonotypes. General observations from the study: Some novel exhausted tumor clones appeared in pre-treatment blood, suggesting peripheral recruitment.

Genomic DNA template from tumor biopsies or peripheral blood, 616 ng to 6,004 ng input. The method was immunoSEQ multiplex PCR; TCRdb's version includes in-frame clones alone and lacks a portion of them. In the table there are 60,000 to 70,000 clones, around 74% of which are singletons. With regard to this clone: Its antigen is unknown.

The CDR3 is 13 amino acids. Trimming pared 6 bases from V and 7 bases from J, leaving 12 bases between. Germline CDR1 is SGHNT and CDR2 is YENEEA. The sequence was collected from a human donor with basal cell carcinoma. The chain uses TRBV11-3 and TRBJ2-2; D is ambiguous. Sample: PBMCs, taken after anti-PD-1 treatment. CDR3 DNA: TGTGCCAGCAGTGGTGTTACGAGCGGGGAGCTGTTTTTT. Translated: CASSGVTSGELFF.